These 13 T cell receptor beta chains originate from one sample sequenced in a study of identical twins. TCRdb passed the 5' RACE reads through MiXCR, listing each CDR3 protein once. The data contain around 290,000 distinct CDR3 sequences, less than 9.5% of them singletons. This sample was also put to use in a study of yellow fever vaccine responses in identical twins.

Sequencing was done on a sample of CD8+ T cells sorted from blood. The receptors derive from a woman younger than 30 in good health.

This clonotype came up a few times. The CDR3 sequence: CASSQDYAAGVNEQFF. CDR3 DNA: TGCGCCAGCAGCCAAGATTACGCGGCGGGGGTCAATGAGCAGTTCTTC. J is TRBJ2-1 and V is TRBV4-3; 7 nucleotides match TRBD2. The trim removed 0 bases at V and 6 bases at J, leaving 8 bases unmatched. Germline V gene sequence: CDR1 LGHNA, CDR2 YSLEER. The CDR3 has 16 amino acids.

Many counts were recorded for this clonotype. The CDR3 sequence is CASSDSSEGIQYF. In DNA, the CDR3 is TGTGCCAGCAGTGACTCTAGCGAGGGCATTCAGTACTTC. The chain is built from TRBV6-4 and TRBJ2-4; tentatively, D is TRBD2 (5 bases). CDR1 and CDR2 from the germline V gene are MRHNA and SNTAGT. V shed 0 bases and J shed 9 bases, with 9 bases lying between them. The CDR3 spans 13 residues.

The genes are TRBV19 and TRBJ2-1, with D maybe TRBD1 (6 bases). The V end lost 6 bases, the J end lost 7 bases, and 16 bases lay between the germline ends. CDR3 length: 14 amino acids. Germline CDR1 and CDR2: LNHDA and SQIVND (reference sequence). CDR3 loop: CASRVWDKLNEQFF. CDR3 sequence (DNA): TGTGCCAGTAGAGTCTGGGACAAGCTGAATGAGCAGTTCTTC.

The V and J genes are TRBV10-3 and TRBJ2-1; D ambiguous. The germline V gene has CDR1 ENHRY and CDR2 SYGVKD. The CDR3 has 11 residues. V dropped 10 bases and J dropped 7 bases, with 11 bases sitting between them. CDR3 in amino acids: CATLIRNEQFF. In nucleotides, the CDR3 is TGTGCCACTCTGATCAGGAATGAGCAGTTCTTC.

The rearrangement uses TRBV5-1 and TRBJ2-1; 11 nucleotides match TRBD2. V lost 2 bases and J lost 8; bases outside the gene matches: 6. In germline, CDR1 is SGHRS, CDR2 YFSETQ. This CDR3 has 15 amino acids. The DNA for the CDR3 is TGCGCCAGCAGCTTCACTGCTAGCGGGGGGTATGAGCAGTTCTTC. It translates to CASSFTASGGYEQFF.

This clonotype turned up a few times. CDR3 residues: CASSPRASGWETQYF. The CDR3 DNA sequence: TGTGCCAGCAGCCCCCGGGCCTCAGGGTGGGAGACCCAGTACTTC. The chain is built from TRBV14 and TRBJ2-5, with a tentative D call TRBD1 (5 bases). The V gene's germline CDR1 is SGHDN and CDR2 FVKESK. The length of the CDR3 is 15 residues. V shed 4 bases and J shed 5 bases, with 17 bases lying between them.

This clonotype was observed a handful of times. The DNA is left out, because the CDR3 cannot be placed on it with certainty; the CDR3 is given as TCRdb lists it. This chain connects TRBV6-5 to TRBJ2-6; TRBD2, the table's D call, lacks a check against the DNA. The CDR3 adds up to 18 amino acids, both ends counted. CDR1 is MNHEY, CDR2 SVGAGI, per germline. CDR3 residues: CASSTSGTRFPGANVLTF.

The rearrangement links TRBV14 to TRBJ2-1; no firm D call. Deletions cut 3 bases from V and 4 bases from J, with 7 bases between. The CDR3 is 13 residues long. The V gene's germline CDR1 is SGHDN and CDR2 FVKESK. DNA of the CDR3: TGTGCCAGCAGCCACCTGGGGTACAATGAGCAGTTCTTC. Amino acid sequence: CASSHLGYNEQFF.

This clonotype was recorded many times. The CDR3 DNA sequence: TGTGCCAGCAGTGAATCTGCTAGCGAGTACGAGCAGTACTTC. Translating it yields CASSESASEYEQYF. V usage is TRBV25-1 and J usage is TRBJ2-7; tentatively, D is TRBD2 (6 bases). Per the germline V gene, CDR1 is MGHDK and CDR2 is SYGVNS. The CDR3 is 14 amino acids. The V end lost 1 base, the J end lost 4 bases, and 11 bases lay between the germline ends.

The V and J genes are TRBV5-6 and TRBJ1-1; D not certain. Germline V gene data show CDR1 as SGHDT and CDR2 as YYEEEE. Trimming cost V 3 bases and J 4 bases, with 13 bases left between them. This CDR3 contains 14 residues. The CDR3 here is CASSWPRMGTEAFF. The CDR3 DNA reads TGTGCCAGCAGCTGGCCCCGGATGGGCACTGAAGCTTTCTTT.

This clonotype was counted many times. The J gene is TRBJ2-1, the V gene TRBV7-9; perhaps TRBD2 as D (5 bases). This CDR3 is built from 15 residues. The V gene's germline CDR1 is SEHNR and CDR2 FQNEAQ (reference sequence). The V gene lost 5 bases and the J gene lost 3 bases, with 14 bases spanning the gap. The CDR3 reads CASSAMDLNYNEQFF. DNA for the CDR3: TGTGCCAGCAGCGCAATGGACTTGAACTACAATGAGCAGTTCTTC.

This clonotype has just a few counts. The chain is built from TRBV5-1 and TRBJ1-1; no definite D call. Trimming shortened V by 1 base and J by 1 base, and 11 bases separated the two germline ends. There are 15 residues in the CDR3. Germline-derived CDR1 and CDR2 are SGHRS and YFSETQ. The CDR3, as DNA: TGCGCCAGCAGCTTGTCCATGGACGGGAACACTGAAGCTTTCTTT. Translation: CASSLSMDGNTEAFF.

This clonotype came up a few times. The chain couples TRBV20-1 to TRBJ1-1; TRBD1 is a possible D gene (5 bases). The germline CDR1 and CDR2 sequences are DFQATT and SNEGSKA (reference sequence). This CDR3 is 15 amino acids long. Trimming removed 3 bases at V and 5 bases at J, with 19 bases between. The CDR3: CSASDWDSMGTEAFF. The CDR3 coding sequence is TGCAGTGCTAGTGACTGGGACTCAATGGGGACTGAAGCTTTCTTT.